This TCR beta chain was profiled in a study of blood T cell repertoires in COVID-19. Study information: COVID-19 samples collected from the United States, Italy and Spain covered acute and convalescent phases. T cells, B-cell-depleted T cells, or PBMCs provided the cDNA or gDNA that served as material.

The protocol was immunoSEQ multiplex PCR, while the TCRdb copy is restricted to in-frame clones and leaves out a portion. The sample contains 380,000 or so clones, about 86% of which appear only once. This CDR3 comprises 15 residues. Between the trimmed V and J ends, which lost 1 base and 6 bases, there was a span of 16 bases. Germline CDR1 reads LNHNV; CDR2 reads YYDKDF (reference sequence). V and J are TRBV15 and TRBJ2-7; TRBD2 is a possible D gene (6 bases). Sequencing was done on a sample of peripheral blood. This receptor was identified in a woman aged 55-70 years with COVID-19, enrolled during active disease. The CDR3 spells CATSRAGTGLSEQYF. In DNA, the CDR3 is TGTGCCACCAGCAGAGCCGGGACTGGTCTTAGCGAGCAGTACTTC. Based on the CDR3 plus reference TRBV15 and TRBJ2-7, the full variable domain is DAMVIQNPRYQVTQFGKPVTLSCSQTLNHNVMYWYQQKSSQAPKLLFHYYDKDFNNEADTPDNFQSRRPNTSFCFLDIRSPGLGDTAMYLCATSRAGTGLSEQYFGPGTRLTVT.